The present T cell receptor (beta chain) was sequenced within a study of blood T cell repertoires in COVID-19. Study as a whole: The samples span acute and convalescent COVID-19 from the United States, Italy and Spain. PBMCs, B-cell-depleted T cells, or T cells provided the cDNA or gDNA that made up the material.

Sequenced by immunoSEQ multiplex PCR; TCRdb stores in-frame clones only, minus some. In the table there are 250,000 to 350,000 clones, approximately 86% of which are singletons. CDR3 size: 14 residues. J gave up 1 base and V 5 bases, and 4 bases lay outside the gene matches. Germline lookup yields CDR1 SGHTA and CDR2 FQGNSA. The source of this sequence is a woman between 50 and 59 years old who had recovered from COVID-19. The genes are TRBV7-2 and TRBJ1-1; TRBD1 aligns across 7 bases. What was sequenced was peripheral blood. This chain's CDR3 is CASSPGQRNTEAFF. CDR3 DNA: TGTGCCAGCAGCCCGGGACAGAGGAACACTGAAGCTTTCTTT.